This TCR beta chain was observed in a study of blood T cells in healthy people across ages. From germline, CDR1 is SGHVS and CDR2 FNYEAQ. The CDR3 runs to 15 residues. Deletions cut 5 bases from V and 4 bases from J, with 15 bases between. Then a second PCR, running roughly 7 to 11 cycles, was carried out with a sample-barcoded 5' primer and a J-beta primer mix. TCRdb independently ran MiXCR on the 5' RACE reads; one entry per CDR3 protein. The sample contains around 1,600,000 distinct CDR3 sequences, under 55% of which appear only once. This receptor was identified in a woman between 18 and 29 years old in good health. The specimen sequenced was blood. The chain couples TRBV7-6 to TRBJ2-1, with D tentatively TRBD1 (5 bases). DNA for the CDR3: TGTGCCAGCAGCGAAACAGGAGACGAATACAATGAGCAGTTCTTC. Its translation: CASSETGDEYNEQFF.